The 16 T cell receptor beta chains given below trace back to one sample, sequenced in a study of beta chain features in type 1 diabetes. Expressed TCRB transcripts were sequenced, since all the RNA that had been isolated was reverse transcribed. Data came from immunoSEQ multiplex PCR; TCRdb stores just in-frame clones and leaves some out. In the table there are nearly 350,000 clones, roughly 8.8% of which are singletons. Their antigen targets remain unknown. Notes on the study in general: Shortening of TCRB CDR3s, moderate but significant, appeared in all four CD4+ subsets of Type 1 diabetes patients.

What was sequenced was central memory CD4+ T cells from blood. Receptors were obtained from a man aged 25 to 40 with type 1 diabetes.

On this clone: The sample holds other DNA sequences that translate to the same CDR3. The CDR3 nucleotides are TGCAGCGCCCCCCAACGGGAGCAGTTCTTC. It specifies CSAPQREQFF. The chain combines TRBV20-1 with TRBJ2-1; no firm D call. The CDR3 covers 10 residues. Germline CDR1 and CDR2: DFQATT and SNEGSKA (reference sequence).

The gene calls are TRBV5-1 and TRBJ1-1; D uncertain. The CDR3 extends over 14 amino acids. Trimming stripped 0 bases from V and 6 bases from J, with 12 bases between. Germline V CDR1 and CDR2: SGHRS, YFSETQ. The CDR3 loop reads CASSLGTGRAEAFF. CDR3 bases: TGCGCCAGCAGCTTGGGTACGGGGAGAGCTGAAGCTTTCTTT.

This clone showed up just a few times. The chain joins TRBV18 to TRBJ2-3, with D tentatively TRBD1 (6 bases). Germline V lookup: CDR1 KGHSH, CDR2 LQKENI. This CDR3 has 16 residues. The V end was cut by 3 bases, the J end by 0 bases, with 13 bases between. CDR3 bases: TGTGCCAGCTCACCTCTCGAGGGGGAGAGCACAGATACGCAGTATTTT. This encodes CASSPLEGESTDTQYF.

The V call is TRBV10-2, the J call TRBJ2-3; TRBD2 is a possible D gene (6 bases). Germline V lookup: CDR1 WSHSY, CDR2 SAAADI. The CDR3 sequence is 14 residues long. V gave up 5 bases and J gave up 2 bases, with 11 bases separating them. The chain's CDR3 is CASSSLGLTDTQYF. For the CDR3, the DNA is TGCGCCAGCAGTTCTCTGGGACTCACAGATACGCAGTATTTT.

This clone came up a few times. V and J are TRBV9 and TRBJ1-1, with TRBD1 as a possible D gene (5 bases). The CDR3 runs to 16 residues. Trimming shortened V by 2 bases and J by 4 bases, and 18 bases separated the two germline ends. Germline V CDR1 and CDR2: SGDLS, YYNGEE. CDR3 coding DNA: TGTGCCAGCAGCGTGACCGGGACTTGGGGAACCACTGAAGCTTTCTTT. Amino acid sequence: CASSVTGTWGTTEAFF.

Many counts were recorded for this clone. The CDR3 coding sequence is TGTGCCAGCAGCGGACAGGGATACGAGCAGTACTTC. It is translated as CASSGQGYEQYF. V is TRBV14 and J is TRBJ2-7; 8 bases map to TRBD1. The CDR3 is 12 residues long. Germline V CDR1 and CDR2: SGHDN, FVKESK. Germline trimming cut 5 bases from V and 4 bases from J; bases unmatched to any gene: 1.

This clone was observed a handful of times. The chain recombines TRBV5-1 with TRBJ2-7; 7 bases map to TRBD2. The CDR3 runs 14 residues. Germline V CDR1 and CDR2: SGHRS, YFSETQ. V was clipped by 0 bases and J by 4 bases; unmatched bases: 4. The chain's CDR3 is CASSLGLAVYEQYF. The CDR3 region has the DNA TGCGCCAGCAGCTTGGGACTAGCTGTGTACGAGCAGTACTTC.

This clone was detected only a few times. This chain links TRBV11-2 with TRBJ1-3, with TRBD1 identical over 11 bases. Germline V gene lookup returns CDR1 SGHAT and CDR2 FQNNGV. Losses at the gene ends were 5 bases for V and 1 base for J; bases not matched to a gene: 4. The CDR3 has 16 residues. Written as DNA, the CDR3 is TGTGCCAGCAGCCCAGGACAGGGGGCGTCTGGAAACACCATATATTTT. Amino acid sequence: CASSPGQGASGNTIYF.

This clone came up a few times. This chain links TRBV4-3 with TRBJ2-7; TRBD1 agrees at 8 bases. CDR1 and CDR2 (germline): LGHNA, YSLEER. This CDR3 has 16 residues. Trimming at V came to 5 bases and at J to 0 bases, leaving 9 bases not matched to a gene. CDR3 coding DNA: TGCGCCAGCAGCACTAGGACAGGGTTAAGCTCCTACGAGCAGTACTTC. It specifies CASSTRTGLSSYEQYF.

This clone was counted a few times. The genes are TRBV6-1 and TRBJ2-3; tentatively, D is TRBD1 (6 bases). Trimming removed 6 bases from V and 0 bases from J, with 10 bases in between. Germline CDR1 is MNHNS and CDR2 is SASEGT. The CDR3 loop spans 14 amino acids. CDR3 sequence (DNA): TGTGCCAGCAGACAGGGTGGGAGCACAGATACGCAGTATTTT. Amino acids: CASRQGGSTDTQYF.

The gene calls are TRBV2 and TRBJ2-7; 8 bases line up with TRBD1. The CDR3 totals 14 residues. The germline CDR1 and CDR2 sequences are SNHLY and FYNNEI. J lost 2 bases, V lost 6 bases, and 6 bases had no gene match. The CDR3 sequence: CASSAGTGPYEQYF. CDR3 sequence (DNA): TGTGCCAGCAGCGCCGGGACAGGACCCTACGAGCAGTACTTC.

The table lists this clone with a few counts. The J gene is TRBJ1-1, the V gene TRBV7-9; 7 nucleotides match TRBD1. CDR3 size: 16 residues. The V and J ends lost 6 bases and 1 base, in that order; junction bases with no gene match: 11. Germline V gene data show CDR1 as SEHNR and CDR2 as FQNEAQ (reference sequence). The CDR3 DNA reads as TGTGCCAGCAGTTCGACTACCGGGACAGCGAACACTGAAGCTTTCTTT. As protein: CASSSTTGTANTEAFF. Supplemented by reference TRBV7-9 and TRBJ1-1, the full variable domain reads DTGVSQNPRHKITKRGQNVTFRCDPISEHNRLYWYRQTLGQGPEFLTYFQNEAQLEKSRLLSDRFSAERPKGSFSTLEIQRTEQGDSAMYLCASSSTTGTANTEAFFGQGTRLTVV.

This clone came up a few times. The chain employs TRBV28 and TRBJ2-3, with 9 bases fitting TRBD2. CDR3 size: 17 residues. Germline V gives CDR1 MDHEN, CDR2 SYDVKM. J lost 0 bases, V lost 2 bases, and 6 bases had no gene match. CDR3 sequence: CASSLSGAGGSTDTQYF. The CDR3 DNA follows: TGTGCCAGCAGTTTAAGTGGAGCGGGGGGAAGCACAGATACGCAGTATTTT.

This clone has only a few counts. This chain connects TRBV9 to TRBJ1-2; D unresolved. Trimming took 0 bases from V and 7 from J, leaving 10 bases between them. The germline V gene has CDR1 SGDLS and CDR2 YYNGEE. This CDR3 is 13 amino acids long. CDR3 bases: TGTGCCAGCAGCGTAGAAGAAGGCGCTGGCTACACCTTC. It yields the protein CASSVEEGAGYTF.

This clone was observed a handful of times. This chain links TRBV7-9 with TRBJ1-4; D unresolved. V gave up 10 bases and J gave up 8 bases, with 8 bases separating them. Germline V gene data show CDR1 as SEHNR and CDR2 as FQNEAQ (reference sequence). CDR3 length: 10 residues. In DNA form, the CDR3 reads TGTGCCACGCGGTCGGAAAAACTGTTTTTT. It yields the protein CATRSEKLFF.

CDR3 nucleotides: TGTGCCAGCAGCCCACAGGGGTACCGTCAGCCCCAGCATTTT. It encodes CASSPQGYRQPQHF. The V call is TRBV9, the J call TRBJ1-5, with 7 bases identical to TRBD1. The CDR3 has 14 amino acids. The ends lost 4 bases at V and 6 bases at J; junction bases unmatched: 7. Germline assignment: CDR1 SGDLS and CDR2 YYNGEE.